A single sample gave rise to the 13 T cell receptor beta chains below, sequenced in a study of early T cells in non-severe SARS-CoV-2 infection. One entry per CDR3 protein, called by TCRdb with MiXCR from the 5' RACE reads. The repertoire includes some 57,000 distinct CDR3 sequences, 10% to 13% of them detected once, and 1.7% sits in the top ten. Sequenced sample: whole blood. Source of these receptors: an adult who was a healthcare worker with PCR-confirmed SARS-CoV-2 infection or an uninfected control (not recorded which).

This clonotype appeared many times. The rearrangement links TRBV7-9 to TRBJ1-1; 8 nucleotides line up with TRBD1. V lost 5 bases, J lost 3 bases, and 8 bases stayed unmatched. Per the germline V gene, CDR1 is SEHNR and CDR2 is FQNEAQ (reference sequence). The CDR3 consists of 15 residues. CDR3 loop: CASSTQDRVDTEAFF. The DNA of the CDR3 is TGTGCCAGCAGCACCCAGGACAGGGTTGACACTGAAGCTTTCTTT.

This clonotype was counted between two and nine times. The chain carries TRBV7-6 and TRBJ1-4, with D unclear. The CDR3 is 15 amino acids. Trimming pared 4 bases from V and 7 bases from J, leaving 16 bases between. Germline values: CDR1 SGHVS, CDR2 FNYEAQ. The CDR3 sequence is CASSSDWEVPEKLFF. CDR3 bases: TGTGCCAGCAGCTCCGACTGGGAGGTACCTGAAAAACTGTTTTTT. Full variable domain (missing parts from reference TRBV7-6 and TRBJ1-4): GAGVSQSPRYKVTKRGQDVALRCDPISGHVSLYWYRQALGQGPEFLTYFNYEAQQDKSGLPNDRFSAERPEGSISTLTIQRTEQRDSAMYRCASSSDWEVPEKLFFGSGTQLSVL.

The V call is TRBV27, the J call TRBJ2-7; TRBD2 agrees at 8 bases. After removal of 4 bases from V and 7 bases from J, the junction contained 0 bases not matched to a gene. In germline, CDR1 is MNHEY, CDR2 SMNVEV (reference sequence). This CDR3 comprises 11 residues. CDR3 sequence reads: CASSSGGEQYF. Here the CDR3 DNA reads TGTGCCAGCAGTTCGGGAGGGGAGCAGTACTTC.

Only a few counts were recorded for this clonotype. The V call is TRBV9, the J call TRBJ2-3; no clear D. The V gene lost 0 bases and the J gene lost 2 bases, with 10 bases spanning the gap. The CDR3 length is 15 residues. From germline, CDR1 is SGDLS and CDR2 YYNGEE. This CDR3 reads CASSVGARNTDTQYF. The CDR3 coding sequence is TGTGCCAGCAGCGTAGGGGCCAGAAACACAGATACGCAGTATTTT.

In this sample, this clonotype turned up many times. The chain has TRBV30 and TRBJ1-1; 8 bases fit TRBD1. This CDR3 has 14 amino acids. Germline CDR1 reads GTSNPN; CDR2 reads SVGIG (reference sequence). V was pared by 7 bases and J by 0 bases, with 7 bases of the junction left unmatched. The CDR3 sequence is CASTGGQLNTEAFF. In nucleotides, the CDR3 is TGTGCCTCAACAGGGGGGCAGCTGAACACTGAAGCTTTCTTT. Looking up the rest from reference TRBV30 and TRBJ1-1 gives the full variable domain: SQTIHQWPATLVQPVGSPLSLECTVEGTSNPNLYWYRQAAGRGLQLLFYSVGIGQISSEVPQNLSASRPQDRQFILSSKKLLLSDSGFYLCASTGGQLNTEAFFGQGTRLTVV.

This clonotype was counted ten times or more. The V call is TRBV29-1, the J call TRBJ2-3; D possibly corresponds to TRBD1 (6 bases). Judging by the DNA end, TRBJ1-5 fits better; the J call may be wrong. CDR3 length: 12 residues. Germline loops: CDR1 SQVTM, CDR2 ANQGSEA. CDR3 amino acids: CSAIAGGISQHF. The CDR3 nucleotides read TGCAGCGCTATAGCGGGGGGCATCTCTCAGCATTTT.

In this sample, this clonotype turned up many times. The genes are TRBV12-3 or TRBV12-4 and TRBJ1-4, with a tentative D call TRBD1 (6 bases). The CDR3 totals 14 residues. Trimming took off 6 bases at V and 7 bases at J, with 15 bases between the two ends. Here the CDR3 reads CASSLDRPGEKLFF. CDR3 nucleotide sequence: TGTGCCAGCAGCCTCGACAGGCCCGGTGAAAAACTGTTTTTT.

This clonotype was seen many times. For the CDR3, the DNA is TGCAGTGCACTGTCAGGGGGCCGAGATGGCTACACCTTC. Protein sequence: CSALSGGRDGYTF. The V gene is TRBV20-1, the J gene TRBJ1-2, with TRBD1 identical over 8 bases. CDR1 is DFQATT, CDR2 SNEGSKA, per germline (reference sequence). With V trimmed by 6 bases and J by 6 bases, 9 bases remained unmatched. The CDR3 loop spans 13 amino acids.

This clonotype was detected a few times. The chain recombines TRBV29-1 with TRBJ1-1, with 7 bases aligning to TRBD1. Germline V CDR1 and CDR2: SQVTM, ANQGSEA. The junction had 11 bases not matched to a gene; V was cut back by 7 bases and J by 6 bases. The CDR3 runs to 13 residues. CDR3 region: CSATGAGVPEAFF. The CDR3 nucleotides read TGCAGCGCCACAGGGGCGGGTGTCCCTGAAGCTTTCTTT.

There are many counts of this clonotype. Its ends do not fully match the called genes, so a read error is possible. This chain links TRBV4-1 with TRBJ1-1; D is undetermined. The CDR3 covers 15 residues. Germline lookup yields CDR1 MGHRA and CDR2 YSYEKL. This chain's CDR3 is CASSQDLMDHTEAFF. Here the CDR3 DNA reads TGCGCCAGCAGCCAAGACCTCATGGACCACACTGAAGCCTTCTTT.

The chain uses TRBV28 and TRBJ2-7; the D is unclear. V lost 5 bases to trimming and J lost 6 bases, with 8 bases between them. The CDR3 contains 11 residues. In germline, CDR1 is MDHEN, CDR2 SYDVKM. In DNA form, the CDR3 reads TGTGCCAGCAGTCTCCTTCTCGAGCAGTACTTC. Translating gives CASSLLLEQYF.

This clonotype was seen many times. The V call is TRBV12-2, the J call TRBJ1-5; the tabulated D call, TRBD1, remains unverified against the DNA. TRBV12-2 is noted as a pseudogene. The CDR3 runs 19 residues. CDR3: CASRSRDRGNPHSNQPQHF. The CDR3 DNA reads as TGTGCAAGTCGCAGCCGGGACAGGGGGAACCCCCATAGCAATCAGCCCCAGCATTTT.

This clonotype was picked up many times. The rearrangement links TRBV3-2 to TRBJ1-5. TRBV3-2 represents a pseudogene. There are 15 residues in the CDR3. The CDR3: CASSQDRGGGQPQHF. The CDR3 nucleotides are TGTGCCAGCAGCCAAGACAGGGGAGGGGGTCAGCCCCAGCATTTT.